This T cell receptor (beta chain) was documented in a study of regulatory T cells in long-lasting Graves disease. Described time point: persistent/refractory GD, antithyroid drugs over 5 years with positive TRAb. Following extraction of RNA from PBMCs, that RNA was used to make the TCR library. Researchers made TCR beta libraries by using iRepertoire HTBI primers and running Arm-PCR on CDR3 regions. From the multiplex PCR reads, TCRdb called clonotypes with MiXCR, one entry per CDR3 protein. The table has roughly 300,000 distinct CDR3 sequences, 20% to 25% seen once. Trimming cost V 4 bases and J 8 bases; bases outside gene matches: 16. The CDR3 loop spans 19 amino acids. Looked up from germline, CDR1 is MNHEY and CDR2 is SVGAGI.

The V gene is TRBV6-5, the J gene TRBJ2-1; 14 nucleotides line up with TRBD2. The TCR was taken from a female donor with Graves disease. The specimen comprised peripheral blood mononuclear cells (PBMCs), sampled when the disease was refractory, from a patient treated with antithyroid drugs. The CDR3 spells CASSFPRGLAGVGPHEQFF. DNA of the CDR3: TGTGCCAGCAGTTTCCCAAGGGGACTAGCGGGAGTGGGGCCCCATGAGCAGTTCTTC.